This T cell receptor beta chain was recovered during a study of blood T cell repertoires in COVID-19. Across the whole study: From the United States, Italy and Spain came samples of acute and convalescent COVID-19. Sources were T cells, B-cell-depleted T cells, or PBMCs; the material itself was cDNA or gDNA.

Profiled with immunoSEQ multiplex PCR; TCRdb holds only in-frame clones, not every one. The table includes fewer than 50,000 clones, 90% detected once. The material sequenced was peripheral blood. This clonotype was obtained from a human donor in a cohort sampled during active COVID-19.

The chain's CDR3 is CASRDLSSYEQYF. As DNA, the CDR3 is TGTGCCAGTAGGGACTTATCTTCCTACGAGCAGTACTTC. The V gene is TRBV5-4, the J gene TRBJ2-7; D is possibly TRBD2 (6 bases). Germline values: CDR1 SGHNT, CDR2 YYREEE (reference sequence). The CDR3 length is 13 residues. Between the trimmed V and J ends, which lost 8 bases and 1 base, there was a span of 13 bases. The full variable domain, its missing parts supplied by reference TRBV5-4 and TRBJ2-7, is ETGVTQSPTHLIKTRGQQVTLRCSSQSGHNTVSWYQQALGQGPQFIFQYYREEENGRGNFPPRFSGLQFPNYSSELNVNALELDDSALYLCASRDLSSYEQYFGPGTRLTVT.